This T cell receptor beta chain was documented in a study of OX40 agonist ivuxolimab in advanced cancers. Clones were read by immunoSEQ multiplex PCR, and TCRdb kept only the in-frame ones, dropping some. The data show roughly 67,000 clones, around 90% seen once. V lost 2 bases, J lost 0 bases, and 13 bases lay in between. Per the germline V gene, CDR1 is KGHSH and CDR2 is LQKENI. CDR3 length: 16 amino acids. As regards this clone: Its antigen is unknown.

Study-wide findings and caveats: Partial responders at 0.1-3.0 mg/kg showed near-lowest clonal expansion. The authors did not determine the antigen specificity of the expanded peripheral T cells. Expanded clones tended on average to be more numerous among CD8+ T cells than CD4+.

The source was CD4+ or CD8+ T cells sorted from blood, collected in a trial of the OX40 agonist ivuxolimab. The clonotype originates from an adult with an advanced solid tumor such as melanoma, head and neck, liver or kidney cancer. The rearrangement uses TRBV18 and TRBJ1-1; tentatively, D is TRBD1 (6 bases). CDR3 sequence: CASSPGTTGLNTEAFF. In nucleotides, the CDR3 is TGTGCCAGCTCACCAGGGACGACAGGCCTGAACACTGAAGCTTTCTTT.